This T cell receptor (beta chain) was recovered during a study of CD8 T cells in ankylosing spondylitis. General study results and limits: The disease-linked clones had a CD8+ phenotype and low blood frequencies. Reportedly, disease-linked clones are significantly enriched in ankylosing spondylitis patients' matched synovial fluid. Earlier reports found some motif variants in synovial fluid and blood in reactive arthritis. A motif in TCR beta, a set of about eight highly homologous variants, appeared characteristic of ankylosing spondylitis blood.

Germline CDR1 is KGHSH and CDR2 is LQKENI. CDR3 length equals 15 residues. V was cut by 2 bases and J by 5 bases, with 12 bases left in between. With respect to this clonotype: The antigen is undetermined.

Making use of molecular barcodes, quantitative 5'-RACE generated TCR beta libraries. TCRdb used MiXCR to reprocess the 5' RACE reads, holding one entry per CDR3 protein. The sample consists of some 330,000 distinct CDR3 sequences, 8% of them appearing once. Sequencing input: blood, either unsorted or a sorted T cell fraction (not recorded which). J is TRBJ1-4 and V is TRBV18, with unresolved D. This receptor was identified in a male donor with ankylosing spondylitis. CDR3 sequence (DNA): TGTGCCAGCTCACCATCCGACAACGCCAATGAAAAACTGTTTTTT. The encoded protein is CASSPSDNANEKLFF.